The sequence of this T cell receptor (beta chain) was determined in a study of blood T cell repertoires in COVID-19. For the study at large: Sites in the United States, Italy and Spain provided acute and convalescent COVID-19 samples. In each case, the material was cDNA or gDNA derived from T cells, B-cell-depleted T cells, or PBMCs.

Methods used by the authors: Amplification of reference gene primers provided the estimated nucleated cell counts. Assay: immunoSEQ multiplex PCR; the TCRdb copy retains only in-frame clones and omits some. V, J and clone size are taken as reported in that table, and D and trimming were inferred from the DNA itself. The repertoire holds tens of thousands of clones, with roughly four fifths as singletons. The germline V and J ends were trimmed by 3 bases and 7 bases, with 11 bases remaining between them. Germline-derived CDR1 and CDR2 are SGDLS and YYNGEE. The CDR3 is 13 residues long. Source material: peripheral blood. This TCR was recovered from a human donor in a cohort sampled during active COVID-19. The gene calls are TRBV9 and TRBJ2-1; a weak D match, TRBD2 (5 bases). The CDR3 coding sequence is TGTGCCAGCAGCGGGACTTCTCGTAATGAGCAGTTCTTC. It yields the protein CASSGTSRNEQFF. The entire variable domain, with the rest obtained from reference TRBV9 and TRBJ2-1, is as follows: DSGVTQTPKHLITATGQRVTLRCSPRSGDLSVYWYQQSLDQGLQFLIQYYNGEERAKGNILERFSAQQFPDLHSELNLSSLELGDSALYFCASSGTSRNEQFFGPGTRLTVL.